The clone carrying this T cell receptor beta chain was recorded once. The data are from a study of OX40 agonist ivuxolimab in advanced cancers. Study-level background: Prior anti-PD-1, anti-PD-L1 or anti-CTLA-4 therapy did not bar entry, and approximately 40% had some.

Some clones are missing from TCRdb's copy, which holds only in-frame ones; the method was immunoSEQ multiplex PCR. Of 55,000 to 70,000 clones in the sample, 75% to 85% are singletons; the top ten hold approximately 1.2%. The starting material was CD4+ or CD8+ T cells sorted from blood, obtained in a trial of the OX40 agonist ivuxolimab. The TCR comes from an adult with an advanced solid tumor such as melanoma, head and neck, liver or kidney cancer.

The CDR3 protein is CASREQGTSYEQYF. In DNA form, the CDR3 reads TGTGCCAGCAGAGAACAGGGGACATCCTACGAGCAGTACTTC. The chain combines TRBV2 with TRBJ2-7; TRBD1 aligns across 7 bases. CDR3 size: 14 residues. CDR1 is SNHLY and CDR2 is FYNNEI in the germline V gene. J was trimmed by 1 base and V by 6 bases; bases with no gene match: 6.